This note documents a single T cell receptor beta chain sequence. Its antigen is as yet unknown. Scientists amplified the TCR beta CDR3 regions from RNA transcripts. The first-round RT-PCR employed HTBI primers together with the Qiagen OneStep RT-PCR kit. A multiplex PCR was then performed as the second round. TCRdb independently ran MiXCR on the multiplex PCR reads; one entry per CDR3 protein. This table holds a few hundred thousand distinct CDR3 sequences, about 18% found once. PBMCs were obtained from roughly 9.7 ml of fresh peripheral blood. This sample was taken from a study of Graves' ophthalmopathy and Graves' hyperthyroidism. Study-wide results and limits: Sensitivity reached roughly 71% and specificity approximately 72% when the model predicted ophthalmopathy progression.

The CDR3 is made up of 15 amino acids. Trimming cost V 1 base and J 5 bases; bases outside gene matches: 5. Per germline, CDR1 SGHRS and CDR2 YFSETQ. This chain uses TRBV5-1 with TRBJ2-2; 7 nucleotides align to TRBD2. This sequence originates from an adult woman with stable Graves' hyperthyroidism. Specimen: peripheral blood. CDR3 residues: CASSLSGRVTGELFF. CDR3 nucleotide sequence: TGCGCCAGCAGCTTGTCGGGGAGGGTAACCGGGGAGCTGTTTTTT.